One T cell receptor (beta chain) is described in this entry. There are 15 residues in the CDR3. The V gene's germline CDR1 is SGHTA and CDR2 FQGNSA. Unmatched junction bases numbered 8, after V lost 7 bases and J lost 5 bases. The sample comes from a study of blood T cells in healthy people across ages. Primers used in a second PCR of about 7 to 11 cycles were a sample-barcoded 5' primer and a J-beta primer mix. TCRdb independently ran MiXCR on the 5' RACE reads; one entry per CDR3 protein. The sample has about 1.8 million distinct CDR3 sequences, approximately 50% seen once. This rearrangement joins TRBV7-2 to TRBJ2-5; 12 nucleotides align to TRBD2. The sample was blood. The receptor was derived from a woman aged 40 to 55 in good health. CDR3 DNA sequence: TGTGCCAGCACCATTACTAGCGGGGGGTCCGAGACCCAGTACTTC. The encoded protein is CASTITSGGSETQYF.